Shown below are 19 T cell receptor beta chains from a single sample sequenced in a study of T cell responses to AZD1222 COVID-19 vaccine. Sequencing was performed with immunoSEQ multiplex PCR; in TCRdb, only in-frame clones are kept and a portion is missing. The table lists under 200,000 clones, roughly 94% of them singletons. Sequenced material: peripheral blood, taken on day 0 of AZD1222 vaccination. All receptors come from an adult in good health.

The V and J genes are TRBV5-1 and TRBJ2-7; 7 bases match TRBD1. CDR3 size: 12 residues. V lost 4 bases, J lost 4 bases, and 2 bases stayed unmatched. Germline loops: CDR1 SGHRS, CDR2 YFSETQ. CDR3 residues: CASSPGQYEQYF. CDR3 nucleotides: TGCGCCAGCAGCCCGGGACAGTACGAGCAGTACTTC.

V and J are TRBV4-2 and TRBJ2-1; 7 positions match TRBD2. Germline values: CDR1 LGHNA, CDR2 YNFKEQ. The junction had 7 bases not matched to a gene; V was cut back by 2 bases and J by 6 bases. This CDR3 contains 15 residues. In nucleotides, the CDR3 is TGTGCCAGCAGCCAAACCTCCGGGAGGAGCAATGAGCAGTTCTTC. It translates to CASSQTSGRSNEQFF.

The chain couples TRBV24-1 to TRBJ2-1; 9 bases fit TRBD1. CDR1 and CDR2 (germline): KGHDR, SFDVKD. The junction had 10 bases not matched to a gene; V was cut back by 3 bases and J by 8 bases. The CDR3 consists of 16 residues. CDR3: CATSDQPGQGSDEQFF. The CDR3 bases are TGTGCCACCAGTGATCAACCGGGACAGGGATCCGATGAGCAGTTCTTC.

The rearrangement links TRBV6-5 to TRBJ1-5; D gene uncertain. V lost 9 bases and J 4 bases, leaving 16 bases between the germline ends. The CDR3 contains 14 residues. Germline values: CDR1 MNHEY, CDR2 SVGAGI. The CDR3 DNA is TGTGCCAGTTTAAGAGGGTCTTTGAATCAGCCCCAGCATTTT. Translated, it gives CASLRGSLNQPQHF.

The CDR3 loop reads CASSPTVLAGGRGPYNEQFF. DNA of the CDR3: TGTGCCAGCAGCCCTACAGTCCTAGCGGGAGGTAGGGGACCCTACAATGAGCAGTTCTTC. The chain carries TRBV13 and TRBJ2-1; 11 bases are a match to TRBD2. The V gene end was trimmed by 5 bases and the J gene end by 2 bases; junction bases not matched to a gene: 17. From germline, CDR1 is PRHDT and CDR2 FYEKMQ (reference sequence). This CDR3 has 20 amino acids.

The chain uses TRBV7-8 and TRBJ1-1; maybe TRBD1 (5 bases). CDR1 is SGHVS, CDR2 FQNEAQ, per germline. This CDR3 comprises 15 residues. V was pared by 4 bases and J by 0 bases, with 12 bases between. CDR3 nucleotide sequence: TGTGCCAGCAGCTCCGGGGGGGGAATGAACACTGAAGCTTTCTTT. This sequence encodes CASSSGGGMNTEAFF.

This clone appeared a single time. This chain links TRBV19 with TRBJ1-6; D unresolved. With 6 bases removed from V and 2 bases from J, the gap between germline ends came to 8 bases. CDR1 is LNHDA, CDR2 SQIVND, per germline (reference sequence). There are 14 residues in the CDR3. This CDR3 is CASRREPYNSPLHF. CDR3 coding DNA: TGTGCCAGTAGGAGGGAGCCCTATAATTCACCCCTCCACTTT.

This chain joins TRBV30 and TRBJ1-1, with TRBD1 as a possible D gene (5 bases). V gave up 1 base and J gave up 6 bases, with 18 bases separating them. This CDR3 has 15 amino acids. Germline V lookup: CDR1 GTSNPN, CDR2 SVGIG (reference sequence). The CDR3, as DNA: TGTGCCTGGAGTGCCCGGGACGTGAGTGGCGCTGAAGCTTTCTTT. It translates to CAWSARDVSGAEAFF.

Comments on this clone: The junction does not match germline at one end; this may be a read error. This CDR3 is CASSPRYDEQFF. CDR3 nucleotides: TGTGCCAGCAGCCCCCGCTACGATGAGCAGTTCTTC. The V and J genes are TRBV13 and TRBJ2-1; D unclear. The CDR3 is 12 amino acids. Germline assignment: CDR1 PRHDT and CDR2 FYEKMQ (reference sequence).

The chain uses TRBV19 and TRBJ2-1, with D hard to call. Germline CDR1 is LNHDA and CDR2 is SQIVND (reference sequence). Trimming left V 4 bases short and J 6 bases short, with 16 bases between. The CDR3 consists of 15 residues. This chain's CDR3 is CASSTRGPYVNEQFF. The CDR3 bases are TGTGCCAGTAGTACCCGCGGACCCTACGTCAATGAGCAGTTCTTC.

This clone was seen once. The DNA for the CDR3 is TGTGCCAGCAGCCCGTTTTACGGGTACGAGCAGTACTTC. The encoded protein is CASSPFYGYEQYF. The rearrangement joins TRBV11-3 to TRBJ2-7; D ambiguous. This CDR3 comprises 13 residues. Trimming left V 5 bases short and J 4 bases short, with 12 bases between. Germline CDR1 reads SGHNT; CDR2 reads YENEEA.

The rearrangement links TRBV7-9 to TRBJ1-3, with D perhaps matching TRBD1 (5 bases). This CDR3 region has 16 residues. The germline V and J ends were trimmed by 5 bases and 2 bases, with 16 bases remaining between them. Germline CDR1 reads SEHNR; CDR2 reads FQNEAQ (reference sequence). The CDR3: CASSPPGTLPGNTIYF. The CDR3 DNA reads as TGTGCCAGCAGCCCACCCGGGACTCTCCCTGGAAACACCATATATTTT.

DNA of the CDR3: TGTGCCAGCAGTTTCTCTAGCGGGAGGAAGCCAGATACGCAGTATTTT. Translation gives CASSFSSGRKPDTQYF. This chain uses TRBV27 with TRBJ2-3; 11 bases fit TRBD2. The V gene end was trimmed by 3 bases and the J gene end by 4 bases; junction bases not matched to a gene: 6. The CDR3 totals 16 residues. Per the germline V gene, CDR1 is MNHEY and CDR2 is SMNVEV (reference sequence).

The V gene is TRBV28, the J gene TRBJ2-7, with TRBD2 identical over 14 bases. Germline V gene data show CDR1 as MDHEN and CDR2 as SYDVKM. The CDR3 sequence is 17 residues long. Unmatched junction bases numbered 6, after V lost 5 bases and J lost 0 bases. The CDR3 DNA sequence: TGTGCCAGCAGTCCTCGGACTAGCGGGAGGAGCTCCTACGAGCAGTACTTC. This codes for CASSPRTSGRSSYEQYF.

This chain connects TRBV3-1 (or the pseudogene TRBV3-2) to TRBJ1-5; D not certain. There are 11 residues in the CDR3. CDR1 and CDR2 (germline): LGHDT, YNNKEL (reference sequence). V lost 4 bases to trimming and J lost 7 bases, with 5 bases between them. The CDR3 here is CASSLPQPQHF. CDR3 coding DNA: TGTGCCAGCAGCCTGCCCCAGCCCCAGCATTTT.

This chain uses TRBV3-1 (or the pseudogene TRBV3-2) with TRBJ1-4; D may be TRBD1 (5 bases). V was clipped by 3 bases and J by 5 bases, with 13 bases between them. CDR1 and CDR2 from the germline V gene are LGHDT and YNNKEL (reference sequence). The CDR3 totals 15 residues. The CDR3 nucleotides are TGTGCCAGCAGCCACCTCCGGGGCGGGAATGAAAAACTGTTTTTT. Protein: CASSHLRGGNEKLFF.

The J gene is TRBJ1-1, the V gene TRBV28; 7 bases align to TRBD1. CDR1 is MDHEN and CDR2 is SYDVKM in the germline V gene. CDR3 length: 16 residues. The trim removed 3 bases at V and 1 base at J, leaving 8 bases unmatched. The CDR3 spells CASSFFLRQGNTEAFF. The CDR3 DNA reads TGTGCCAGCAGTTTTTTCCTGCGACAGGGGAACACTGAAGCTTTCTTT.

This chain links TRBV10-3 with TRBJ1-1; TRBD1 might be the D (5 bases). CDR1 is ENHRY and CDR2 is SYGVKD in the germline V gene. V was pared by 9 bases and J by 5 bases, with 25 bases between. This CDR3 has 16 residues. The CDR3 spells CAIRDLAVTVGTEAFF. The CDR3 DNA reads TGTGCCATACGGGACTTAGCCGTCACGGTGGGGACTGAAGCTTTCTTT.

The chain joins TRBV6-5 to TRBJ1-1; D remains unclear. The germline V and J ends were trimmed by 10 bases and 3 bases, with 12 bases remaining between them. This CDR3 is built from 12 residues. Germline CDR1 and CDR2: MNHEY and SVGAGI. The CDR3 here is CATGRLDTEAFF. Here the CDR3 DNA reads TGTGCCACGGGCAGATTGGACACTGAAGCTTTCTTT.